Below, 20 T cell receptor beta chains from the same sample are listed, as sequenced in a study of blood T cell repertoires in COVID-19. TCRdb keeps only in-frame clones here, not all; method: immunoSEQ multiplex PCR. The table records tens of thousands of clones, about 89% of them present only once. The sample was peripheral blood. These receptors were collected from a human donor in a cohort sampled during active COVID-19.

The chain employs TRBV11-2 and TRBJ1-2; D not certain. The CDR3 sequence is 12 residues long. V was cut by 5 bases and J by 5 bases, with 9 bases left in between. Germline CDR1 and CDR2: SGHAT and FQNNGV. The CDR3 bases are TGTGCCAGCAGCGCCCCGAGTTATGGCTACACCTTC. Translated, it gives CASSAPSYGYTF. The full variable domain, completed using reference TRBV11-2 and TRBJ1-2, is EAGVAQSPRYKIIEKRQSVAFWCNPISGHATLYWYQQILGQGPKLLIQFQNNGVVDDSQLPKDRFSAERLKGVDSTLKIQPAKLEDSAVYLCASSAPSYGYTFGSGTRLTVV.

The chain combines TRBV6-5 with TRBJ1-4; 7 bases match TRBD1. The J segment lost 8 bases and the V segment lost 6 bases, leaving 9 bases of the junction unmatched. Germline loops: CDR1 MNHEY, CDR2 SVGAGI. CDR3 size: 14 residues. The CDR3 nucleotides read TGTGCCAGCAGAACCGGGACAGAGGGGGAAAAACTGTTTTTT. Translating it yields CASRTGTEGEKLFF.

The chain carries TRBV19 and TRBJ2-2; perhaps TRBD2 as D (6 bases). The germline V and J ends were trimmed by 7 bases and 12 bases, with 15 bases remaining between them. Germline values: CDR1 LNHDA, CDR2 SQIVND (reference sequence). The CDR3 length is 12 residues. CDR3 in DNA: TGTGCCAGTACCGATCCGGGACTCCAGCTGTTTTTT. Its protein product is CASTDPGLQLFF.

The rearrangement links TRBV7-8 to TRBJ2-5, with 9 bases matching TRBD2. Germline V gene data show CDR1 as SGHVS and CDR2 as FQNEAQ. This CDR3 is built from 15 residues. V was pared by 5 bases and J by 2 bases, with 6 bases of the junction left unmatched. CDR3 DNA: TGTGCCAGCAGCAGCCTAGCGGGAAATCAAGAGACCCAGTACTTC. Protein product: CASSSLAGNQETQYF. The whole variable domain, filled in from reference TRBV7-8 and TRBJ2-5, reads GAGVSQSPRYKVAKRGQDVALRCDPISGHVSLFWYQQALGQGPEFLTYFQNEAQLDKSGLPSDRFFAERPEGSVSTLKIQRTQQEDSAVYLCASSSLAGNQETQYFGPGTRLLVL.

The V call is TRBV5-4, the J call TRBJ1-2; D call uncertain. The V gene's germline CDR1 is SGHNT and CDR2 YYREEE (reference sequence). The CDR3 is 14 residues long. Trimming pared 3 bases from V and 4 bases from J, leaving 13 bases between. In nucleotides, the CDR3 is TGTGCCAGCAGCTCGCGGGCCGTTAGCTATGGCTACACCTTC. This codes for CASSSRAVSYGYTF.

The CDR3 loop is CASSRGLLTDEQYF. The CDR3 DNA is TGTGCCAGCAGCCGGGGACTATTGACGGACGAGCAGTACTTC. J is TRBJ2-7 and V is TRBV14; 7 nucleotides agree with TRBD2. V was clipped by 4 bases and J by 5 bases; unmatched bases: 8. Germline values: CDR1 SGHDN, CDR2 FVKESK. The CDR3 totals 14 residues.

There are a few counts of this clone. The chain is built from TRBV10-1 and TRBJ2-1, with TRBD1 matching 7 bases. After removal of 6 bases from V and 2 bases from J, the junction contained 7 bases not matched to a gene. The CDR3 runs 15 residues. Germline V CDR1 and CDR2: WNHNN, SYGVQD (reference sequence). In DNA, the CDR3 is TGCGCCAGCAGGGGTAACGGGACAGCCTACAATGAGCAGTTCTTC. It is translated as CASRGNGTAYNEQFF.

The chain combines TRBV30 with TRBJ2-1; 9 bases line up with TRBD2. This CDR3 region has 16 residues. Germline V gene data show CDR1 as GTSNPN and CDR2 as SVGIG (reference sequence). J gave up 8 bases and V 3 bases, and 14 bases lay outside the gene matches. In DNA form, the CDR3 reads TGTGCCTGGAGAGGGGCCACGCGCGGGGGGGCCGATGAGCAGTTCTTC. Translating gives CAWRGATRGGADEQFF.

The genes are TRBV6-4 and TRBJ2-2; no reliable D call. The CDR3 length is 12 residues. Per germline, CDR1 MRHNA and CDR2 SNTAGT. Trimming stripped 5 bases from V and 6 bases from J, with 7 bases between. The CDR3, as DNA: TGTGCCAGCAGTTTCCGGGCCGGGGAGCTGTTTTTT. Its translation is CASSFRAGELFF.

CDR3 coding DNA: TGCGCCAGCAGCTTGGTCAGCACCGGGGAGCTGTTTTTT. Its protein product is CASSLVSTGELFF. The chain has TRBV5-1 and TRBJ2-2; D gene unclear. This CDR3 is 13 amino acids long. CDR1 and CDR2 (germline): SGHRS, YFSETQ. The ends were cut back, 0 bases at V and 4 bases at J, with 4 bases in the middle.

This chain joins TRBV10-3 and TRBJ2-7, with TRBD2 identical over 10 bases. The CDR3 runs to 14 residues. From germline, CDR1 is ENHRY and CDR2 SYGVKD. V lost 6 bases, J lost 0 bases, and 2 bases stayed unmatched. This CDR3 is CAISPSGSSYEQYF. The CDR3, as DNA: TGTGCCATCAGCCCTAGCGGGAGCTCCTACGAGCAGTACTTC.

The genes are TRBV5-1 and TRBJ2-7; perhaps TRBD2 as D (6 bases). In germline, CDR1 is SGHRS, CDR2 YFSETQ. There are 15 residues in the CDR3. Trimming removed 5 bases at V and 7 bases at J, with 22 bases between. The DNA for the CDR3 is TGCGCCAGCAGTTCTCTCGCCGGGGGTAAGAGGGAGCAGTACTTC. It encodes CASSSLAGGKREQYF.

This clone was seen a few times. This chain uses TRBV3-1 (or the pseudogene TRBV3-2) with TRBJ2-2; possibly TRBD1 for D (5 bases). V was pared by 7 bases and J by 4 bases, with 19 bases between. Germline values: CDR1 LGHDT, CDR2 YNNKEL (reference sequence). The CDR3 runs 16 residues. The CDR3 sequence is CASKLTDIPRTGELFF. The DNA for the CDR3 is TGTGCCAGCAAACTGACGGACATCCCTCGCACCGGGGAGCTGTTTTTT.

J is TRBJ2-7 and V is TRBV6-6, with 11 bases aligning to TRBD1. V was clipped by 6 bases and J by 3 bases; unmatched bases: 1. Per the germline V gene, CDR1 is MNHNY and CDR2 is SVGAGI (reference sequence). The CDR3 has 13 residues. CDR3 sequence (DNA): TGTGCCAGCAGGGGGACAGGGGGCTACGAGCAGTACTTC. Translating gives CASRGTGGYEQYF.

The CDR3 sequence: CASSGGTVLNEKLFF. The CDR3 region has the DNA TGTGCCAGTAGTGGGGGGACAGTGCTTAATGAAAAACTGTTTTTT. The V call is TRBV19, the J call TRBJ1-4; the match to TRBD1 covers 7 bases. Germline loops: CDR1 LNHDA, CDR2 SQIVND (reference sequence). Trimming at V came to 5 bases and at J to 4 bases, leaving 7 bases not matched to a gene. The CDR3 consists of 15 residues.

The genes are TRBV5-1 and TRBJ2-7, with TRBD1 matching 10 bases. This CDR3 is 16 amino acids long. V dropped 4 bases and J dropped 4; count of bases not matched to a gene: 11. The V gene's germline CDR1 is SGHRS and CDR2 YFSETQ. This CDR3 reads CASSLEPGTGAYEQYF. CDR3 nucleotide sequence: TGCGCCAGCAGCCTGGAGCCCGGGACAGGGGCGTACGAGCAGTACTTC.

The chain links TRBV6-5 to TRBJ2-3; D might be TRBD2 (6 bases). CDR1 is MNHEY, CDR2 SVGAGI, per germline. V was pared by 6 bases and J by 7 bases, with 11 bases between. This CDR3 has 12 amino acids. The CDR3 sequence is CASSPGTYTQYF. The CDR3 DNA reads TGTGCCAGCAGCCCCGGGACTTATACGCAGTATTTT.

The chain is built from TRBV10-3 and TRBJ2-1; 9 bases match TRBD1. The ends lost 5 bases at V and 7 bases at J; junction bases unmatched: 9. The CDR3 is 15 residues long. Germline V CDR1 and CDR2: ENHRY, SYGVKD. In DNA form, the CDR3 reads TGTGCCATCAGTAACTCGGGACAGGGCCATAATGAGCAGTTCTTC. Encoded protein: CAISNSGQGHNEQFF.

The chain uses TRBV7-9 and TRBJ2-7, with D uncertain. V was clipped by 4 bases and J by 5 bases, with 12 bases between them. The CDR3 is 13 residues long. Germline V gene lookup returns CDR1 SEHNR and CDR2 FQNEAQ (reference sequence). The CDR3 region is CASSSMGRNEQYF. The CDR3 nucleotides read TGTGCCAGCAGCTCCATGGGCCGTAACGAGCAGTACTTC. Based on the CDR3 plus reference TRBV7-9 and TRBJ2-7, the full variable domain is DTGVSQNPRHKITKRGQNVTFRCDPISEHNRLYWYRQTLGQGPEFLTYFQNEAQLEKSRLLSDRFSAERPKGSFSTLEIQRTEQGDSAMYLCASSSMGRNEQYFGPGTRLTVT.

This chain joins TRBV24-1 and TRBJ2-7, with D tentatively TRBD1 (5 bases). This CDR3 region has 14 residues. The germline V and J ends were trimmed by 2 bases and 2 bases, with 9 bases remaining between them. Per the germline V gene, CDR1 is KGHDR and CDR2 is SFDVKD. As DNA, the CDR3 is TGTGCCACCAGTGATTACAGGATACCCTACGAGCAGTACTTC. Translating it yields CATSDYRIPYEQYF.